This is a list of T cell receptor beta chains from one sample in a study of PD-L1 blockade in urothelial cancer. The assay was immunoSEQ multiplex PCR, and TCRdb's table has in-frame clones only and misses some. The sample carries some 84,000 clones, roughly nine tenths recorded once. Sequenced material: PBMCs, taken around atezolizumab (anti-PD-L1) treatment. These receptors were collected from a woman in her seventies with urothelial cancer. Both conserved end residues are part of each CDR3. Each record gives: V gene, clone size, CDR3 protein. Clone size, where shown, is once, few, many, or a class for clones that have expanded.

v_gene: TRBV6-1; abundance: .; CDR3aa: CASSEEWAWVAGEIHEQYF
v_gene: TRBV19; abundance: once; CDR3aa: CASSIQGNYEQYF
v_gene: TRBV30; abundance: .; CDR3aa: CALGPQGNQPQHF
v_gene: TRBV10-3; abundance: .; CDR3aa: CAIGREGSYEQYF
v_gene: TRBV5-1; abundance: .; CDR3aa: CASSLAAGTGEGGYTF
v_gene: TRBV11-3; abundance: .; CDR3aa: CASSLDGGPEQYF
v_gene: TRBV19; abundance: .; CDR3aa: CASSIETGAAYEQYF
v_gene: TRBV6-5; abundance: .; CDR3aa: CASSETDRVEQFF
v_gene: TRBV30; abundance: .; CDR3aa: CAWSVTGGNIQYF
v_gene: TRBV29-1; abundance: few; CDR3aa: CSGDIVNTEAFF
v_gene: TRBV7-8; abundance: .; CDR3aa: CASSIWTANQPQHF
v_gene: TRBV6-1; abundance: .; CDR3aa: CASSEGDSGELFF
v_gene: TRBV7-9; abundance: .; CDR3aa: CASSWTGGANYGYTF
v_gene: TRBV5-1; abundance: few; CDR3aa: CASSYTAAWDEQYF
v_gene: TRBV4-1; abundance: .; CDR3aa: CASSQVASGRLAGELFF
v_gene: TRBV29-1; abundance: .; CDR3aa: CSVLMGVLSGELFF
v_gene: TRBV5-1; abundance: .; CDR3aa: CASSRDRGFYEQYF
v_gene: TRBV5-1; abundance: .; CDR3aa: CASRPRGSGTDTQYF
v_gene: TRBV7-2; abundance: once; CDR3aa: CASSPGYQETQYF
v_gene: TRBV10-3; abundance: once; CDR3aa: CAISGLAGGPQNNEQFF
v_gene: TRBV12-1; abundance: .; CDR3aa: CASSVDRVGQPQHF
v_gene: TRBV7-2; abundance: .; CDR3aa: CASSLGAVIHYGYTF
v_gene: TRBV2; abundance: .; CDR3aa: CASRGSRTLGYEQYF
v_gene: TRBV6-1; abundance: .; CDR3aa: CASSEIRGSEQYF
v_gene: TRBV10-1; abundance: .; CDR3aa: CASSESRTSGVNEQFF
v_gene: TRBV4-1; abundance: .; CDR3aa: CASSQVFVLPRGYTF
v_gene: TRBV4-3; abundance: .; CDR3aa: CASSQEWWSSGANVLTF
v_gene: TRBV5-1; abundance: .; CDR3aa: CASSLRTGSTEAFF
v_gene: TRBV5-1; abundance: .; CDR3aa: CASSWAGTGQSSDTQYF
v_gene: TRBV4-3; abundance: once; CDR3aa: CATSKRGGENTGELFF
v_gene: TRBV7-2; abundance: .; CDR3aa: CASSSSGREDQPQHF
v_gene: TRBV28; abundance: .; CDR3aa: CASNQGGGYTF
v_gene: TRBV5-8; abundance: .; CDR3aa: CASSFGQRETQYF
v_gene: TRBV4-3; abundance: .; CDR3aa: CASSQERLAGHEQFF
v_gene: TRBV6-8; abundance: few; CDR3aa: CASSYSKGGYTPVDQPQHF
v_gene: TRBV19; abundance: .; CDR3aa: CASSTQPLGRVDEQYF
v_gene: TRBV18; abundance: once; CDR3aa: CASSSSGGPMTDTQYF
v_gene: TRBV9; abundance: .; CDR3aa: CASSVATGTAEAFF
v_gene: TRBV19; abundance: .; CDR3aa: CASSIIEGADTQYF
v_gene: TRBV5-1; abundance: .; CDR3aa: CASSPRTGDGTEAFF
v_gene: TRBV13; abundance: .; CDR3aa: CASSPTGTSFGGEQFF
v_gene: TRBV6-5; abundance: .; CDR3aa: CASRYAMVGGNYGYTF
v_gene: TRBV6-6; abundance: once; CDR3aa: CASSGQGYEQYF
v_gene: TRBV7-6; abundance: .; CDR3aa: CASSLKQGRGTEAFF
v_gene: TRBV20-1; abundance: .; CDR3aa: CSAFDTEAFF
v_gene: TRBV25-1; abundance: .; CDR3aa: CASSDVSRGAYEQYF
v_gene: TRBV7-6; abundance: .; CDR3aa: CASSLAETSTDTQYF
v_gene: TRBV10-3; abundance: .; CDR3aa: CAISEAYGSSYEQYF
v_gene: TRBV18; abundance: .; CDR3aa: CASSADRNNQPQHF
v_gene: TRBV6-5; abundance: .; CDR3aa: CASKKDRGASPLHF
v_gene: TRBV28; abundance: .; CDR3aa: CASSSTSGLLYEQYF
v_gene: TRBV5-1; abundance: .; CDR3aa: CASSWRVREPDTQYF
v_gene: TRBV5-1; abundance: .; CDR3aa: CASRLHDSTEAFF
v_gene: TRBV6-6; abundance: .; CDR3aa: CASSPQGGYGYTF
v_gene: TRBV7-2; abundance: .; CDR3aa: CASSRLRTGHGNTIYF
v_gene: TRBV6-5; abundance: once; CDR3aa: CASSYRGDNEQFF
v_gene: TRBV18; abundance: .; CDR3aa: CASSTSQGLYNEQFF